The entry below describes one T cell receptor (beta chain). The sample contains more than one DNA sequence encoding this CDR3. CDR3 length: 13 residues. V shed 3 bases and J 4 bases; nucleotides not matched to a gene: 1. The germline V gene has CDR1 KGHSH and CDR2 LQKENI. PCR primers comprised 60 Vbeta and 13 Jbeta primers. Assay used: immunoSEQ multiplex PCR; TCRdb lists only in-frame clones, some missing. The sample shows some 42,000 clones, about 47% of them seen only once. This specimen belongs to a study of cytomegalovirus exposure and HLA in healthy donors. Everyone who donated was a healthy bone marrow donor.

V is TRBV18 and J is TRBJ2-5; 8 bases match TRBD2. The sequenced sample consisted of PBMCs. The receptor was derived from a human donor in good health. CDR3 DNA: TGTGCCAGCTCACCGGGACTAGGAGAGACCCAGTACTTC. Translating gives CASSPGLGETQYF. The variable domain in full, completed from reference TRBV18 and TRBJ2-5, reads NAGVMQNPRHLVRRRGQEARLRCSPMKGHSHVYWYRQLPEEGLKFMVYLQKENIIDESGMPKERFSAEFPKEGPSILRIQQVVRGDSAAYFCASSPGLGETQYFGPGTRLLVL.